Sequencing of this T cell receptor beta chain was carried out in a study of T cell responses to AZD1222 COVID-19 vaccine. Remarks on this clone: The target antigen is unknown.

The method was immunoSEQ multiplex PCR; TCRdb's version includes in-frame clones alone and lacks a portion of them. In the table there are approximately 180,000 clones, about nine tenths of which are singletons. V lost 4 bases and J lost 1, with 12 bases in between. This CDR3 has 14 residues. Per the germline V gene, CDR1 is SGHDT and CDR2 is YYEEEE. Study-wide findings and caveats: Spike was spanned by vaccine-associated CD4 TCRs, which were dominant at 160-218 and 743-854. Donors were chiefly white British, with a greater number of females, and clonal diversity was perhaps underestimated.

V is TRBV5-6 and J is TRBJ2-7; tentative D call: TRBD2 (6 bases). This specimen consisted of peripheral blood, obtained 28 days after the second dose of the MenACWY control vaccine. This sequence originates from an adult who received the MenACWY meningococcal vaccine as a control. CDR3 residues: CASSLLTRSYEQYF. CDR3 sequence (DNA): TGTGCCAGCAGCCTACTGACTAGGTCCTACGAGCAGTACTTC.